This T cell receptor (beta chain) was identified during a study of blood T cells in healthy people across ages. Sample-barcoded 5' priming and a J-beta primer mix drove a second PCR of about 7 to 11 cycles. TCRdb used MiXCR to reprocess the 5' RACE reads, holding one entry per CDR3 protein. The sample records roughly 680,000 distinct CDR3 sequences, 45% to 50% being singletons. The CDR3 spans 15 residues. The ends were cut back, 6 bases at V and 1 base at J, with 15 bases in the middle. Germline-derived CDR1 and CDR2 are MNHNS and SASEGT. The rearrangement links TRBV6-1 to TRBJ2-5, with a possible D match to TRBD2 (5 bases). The source material was blood. This receptor was identified in a woman aged 55-70 years in good health. The DNA of the CDR3 is TGTGCCAGCAGCCCTTTCAGACGGGGCCAAGAGACCCAGTACTTC. This encodes CASSPFRRGQETQYF.